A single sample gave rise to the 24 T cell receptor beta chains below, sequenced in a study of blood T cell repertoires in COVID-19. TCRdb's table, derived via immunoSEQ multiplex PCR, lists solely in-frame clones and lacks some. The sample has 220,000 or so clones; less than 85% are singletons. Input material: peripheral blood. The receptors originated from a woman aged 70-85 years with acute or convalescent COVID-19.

The CDR3 region has the DNA TGTGCCAGCAGTTACGGGGACAGGGGGTTATTTGAGACCCAGTACTTC. Encoded protein: CASSYGDRGLFETQYF. V and J are TRBV6-6 and TRBJ2-5, with TRBD1 matching 11 bases. Trimming removed 2 bases from V and 5 bases from J; junction bases left unmatched: 7. The CDR3 is 16 residues long. The germline gives CDR1 MNHNY, CDR2 SVGAGI (reference sequence).

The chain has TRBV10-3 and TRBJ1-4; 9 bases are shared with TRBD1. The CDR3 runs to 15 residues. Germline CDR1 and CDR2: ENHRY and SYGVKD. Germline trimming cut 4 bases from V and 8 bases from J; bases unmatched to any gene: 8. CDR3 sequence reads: CAISAGGTGREKLFF. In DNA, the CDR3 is TGTGCCATCAGTGCCGGGGGGACAGGGAGAGAAAAACTGTTTTTT.

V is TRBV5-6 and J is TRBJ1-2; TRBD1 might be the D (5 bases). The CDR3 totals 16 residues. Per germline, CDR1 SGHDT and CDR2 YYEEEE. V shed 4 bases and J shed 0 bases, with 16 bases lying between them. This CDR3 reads CASSRGTGSANYGYTF. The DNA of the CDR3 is TGTGCCAGCAGCCGGGGGACGGGGAGCGCTAACTATGGCTACACCTTC.

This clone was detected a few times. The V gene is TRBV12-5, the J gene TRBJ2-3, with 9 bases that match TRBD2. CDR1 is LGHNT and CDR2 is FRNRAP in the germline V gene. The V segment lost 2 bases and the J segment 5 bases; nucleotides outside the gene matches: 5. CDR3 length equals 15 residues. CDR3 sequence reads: CASGLTNSGRDTQYF. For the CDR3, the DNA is TGTGCTAGTGGTTTGACGAATAGCGGGAGAGATACGCAGTATTTT.

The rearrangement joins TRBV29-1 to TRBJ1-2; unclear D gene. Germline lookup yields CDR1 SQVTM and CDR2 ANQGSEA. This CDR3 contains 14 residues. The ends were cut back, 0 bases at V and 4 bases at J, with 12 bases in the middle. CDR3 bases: TGCAGCGTTGAAGAGCGCCGAAGCGTCTATGGCTACACCTTC. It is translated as CSVEERRSVYGYTF.

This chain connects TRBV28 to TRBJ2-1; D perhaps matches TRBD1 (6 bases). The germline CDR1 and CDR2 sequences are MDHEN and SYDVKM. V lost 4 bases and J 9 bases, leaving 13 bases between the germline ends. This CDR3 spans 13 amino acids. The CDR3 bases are TGTGCCAGCAGTTCAGGACAGAGGGGTGAGCAGTTCTTC. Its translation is CASSSGQRGEQFF.

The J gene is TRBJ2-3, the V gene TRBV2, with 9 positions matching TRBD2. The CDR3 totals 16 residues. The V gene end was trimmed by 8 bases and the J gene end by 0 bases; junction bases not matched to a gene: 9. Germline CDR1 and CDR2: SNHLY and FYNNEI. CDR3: CASHRRAGGSTDTQYF. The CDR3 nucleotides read TGTGCCAGCCATAGGAGAGCGGGGGGTAGCACAGATACGCAGTATTTT.

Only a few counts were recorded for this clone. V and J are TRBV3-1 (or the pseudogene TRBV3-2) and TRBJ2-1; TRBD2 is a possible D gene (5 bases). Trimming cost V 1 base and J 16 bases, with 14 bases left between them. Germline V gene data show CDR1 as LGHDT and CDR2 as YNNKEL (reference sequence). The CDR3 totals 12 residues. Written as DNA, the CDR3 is TGTGCCAGCAGCCAAGGGACTGGAAGATTCTTCTTC. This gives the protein CASSQGTGRFFF.

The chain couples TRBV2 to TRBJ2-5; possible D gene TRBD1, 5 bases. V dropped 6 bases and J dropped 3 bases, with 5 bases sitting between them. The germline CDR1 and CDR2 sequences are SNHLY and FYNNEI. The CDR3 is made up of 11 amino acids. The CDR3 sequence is CASRTEETQYF. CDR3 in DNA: TGTGCCAGCAGGACAGAAGAGACCCAGTACTTC.

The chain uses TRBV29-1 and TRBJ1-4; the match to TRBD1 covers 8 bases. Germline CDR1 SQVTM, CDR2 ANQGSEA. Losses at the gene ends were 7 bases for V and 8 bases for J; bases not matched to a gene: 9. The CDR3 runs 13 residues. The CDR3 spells CSGRTGGGEKLFF. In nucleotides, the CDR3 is TGCAGCGGTCGTACAGGGGGGGGCGAAAAACTGTTTTTT.

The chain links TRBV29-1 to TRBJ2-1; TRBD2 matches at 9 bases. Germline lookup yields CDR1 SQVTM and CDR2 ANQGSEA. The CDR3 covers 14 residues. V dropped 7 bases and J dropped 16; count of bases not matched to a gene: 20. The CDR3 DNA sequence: TGCAGCGCTCGAATGACTAGCGGAAGCCGAAGAAAATTCTTC. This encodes CSARMTSGSRRKFF.

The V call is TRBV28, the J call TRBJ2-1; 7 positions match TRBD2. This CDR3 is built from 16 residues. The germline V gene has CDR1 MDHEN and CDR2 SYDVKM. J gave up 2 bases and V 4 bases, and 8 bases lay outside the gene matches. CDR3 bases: TGTGCCAGCAGTTCTAACGCAGGGAGGGCCTACAATGAGCAGTTCTTC. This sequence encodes CASSSNAGRAYNEQFF.

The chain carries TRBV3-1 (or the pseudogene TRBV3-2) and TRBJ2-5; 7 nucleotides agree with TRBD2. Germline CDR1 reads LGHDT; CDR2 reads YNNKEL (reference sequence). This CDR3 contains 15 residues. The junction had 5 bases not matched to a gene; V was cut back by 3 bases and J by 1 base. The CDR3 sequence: CASSQELAGQETQYF. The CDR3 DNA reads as TGTGCCAGCAGCCAGGAGTTAGCGGGCCAAGAGACCCAGTACTTC.

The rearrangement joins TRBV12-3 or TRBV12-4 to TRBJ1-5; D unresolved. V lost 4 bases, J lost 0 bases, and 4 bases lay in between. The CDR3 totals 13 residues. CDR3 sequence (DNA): TGTGCCAGCAGTTACATTAGCAATCAGCCCCAGCATTTT. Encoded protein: CASSYISNQPQHF.

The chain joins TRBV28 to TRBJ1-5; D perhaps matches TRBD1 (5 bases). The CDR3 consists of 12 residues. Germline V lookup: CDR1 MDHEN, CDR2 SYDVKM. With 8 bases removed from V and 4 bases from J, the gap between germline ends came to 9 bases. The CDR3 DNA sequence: TGTGCCAGCGCGGGGCTTAATCAGCCCCAGCATTTT. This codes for CASAGLNQPQHF.

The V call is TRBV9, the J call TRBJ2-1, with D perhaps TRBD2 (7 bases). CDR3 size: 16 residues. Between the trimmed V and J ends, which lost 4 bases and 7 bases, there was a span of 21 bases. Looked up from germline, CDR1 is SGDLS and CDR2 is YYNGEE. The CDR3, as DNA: TGTGCCAGCAGCCCCCAACTAGGGGGAGGGGGGAATGAGCAGTTCTTC. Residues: CASSPQLGGGGNEQFF.

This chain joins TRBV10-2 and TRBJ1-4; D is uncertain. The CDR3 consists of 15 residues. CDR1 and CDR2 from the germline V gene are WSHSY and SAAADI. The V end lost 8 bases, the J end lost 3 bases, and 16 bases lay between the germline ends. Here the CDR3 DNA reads TGCGCCAGCGGATCGGTCGCGGTAGCTAATGAAAAACTGTTTTTT. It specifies CASGSVAVANEKLFF.

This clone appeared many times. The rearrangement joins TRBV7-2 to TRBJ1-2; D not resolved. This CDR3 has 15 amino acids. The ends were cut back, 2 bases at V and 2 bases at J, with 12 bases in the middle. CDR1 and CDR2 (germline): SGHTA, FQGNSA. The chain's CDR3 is CASSLNPGLNYGYTF. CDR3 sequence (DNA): TGTGCCAGCAGCTTAAATCCGGGGTTAAACTATGGCTACACCTTC.

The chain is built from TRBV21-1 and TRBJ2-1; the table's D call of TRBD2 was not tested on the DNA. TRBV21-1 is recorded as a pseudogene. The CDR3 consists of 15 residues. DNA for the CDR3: TGTGCCAGCAGCAAGGGACTAGCGGGCCACAATGAGCAGTTCTTC. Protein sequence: CASSKGLAGHNEQFF.

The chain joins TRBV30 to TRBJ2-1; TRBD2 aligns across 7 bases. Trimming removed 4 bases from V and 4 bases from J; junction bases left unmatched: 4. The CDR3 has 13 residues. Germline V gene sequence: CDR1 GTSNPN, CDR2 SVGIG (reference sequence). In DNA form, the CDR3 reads TGTGCCTGGAAACGGGAGGAATACAATGAGCAGTTCTTC. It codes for CAWKREEYNEQFF.

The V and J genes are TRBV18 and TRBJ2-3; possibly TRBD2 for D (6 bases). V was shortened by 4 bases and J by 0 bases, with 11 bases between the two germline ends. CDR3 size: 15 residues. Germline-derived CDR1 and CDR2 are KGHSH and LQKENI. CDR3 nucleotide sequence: TGTGCCAGCTCACGACCGACTAGTAGCACAGATACGCAGTATTTT. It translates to CASSRPTSSTDTQYF.

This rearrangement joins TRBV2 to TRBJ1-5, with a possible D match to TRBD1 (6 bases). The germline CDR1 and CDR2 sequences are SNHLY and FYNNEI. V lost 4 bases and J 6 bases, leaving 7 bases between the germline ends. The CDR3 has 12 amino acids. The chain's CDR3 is CASSGQVQPQHF. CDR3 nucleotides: TGTGCCAGCAGTGGACAGGTTCAGCCCCAGCATTTT.

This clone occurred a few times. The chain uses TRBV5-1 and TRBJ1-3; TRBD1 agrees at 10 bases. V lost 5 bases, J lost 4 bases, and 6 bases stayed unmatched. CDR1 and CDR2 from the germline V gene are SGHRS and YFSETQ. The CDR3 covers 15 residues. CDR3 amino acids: CASRLGTGEGNTIYF. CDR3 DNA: TGCGCCAGCAGACTAGGGACAGGGGAAGGAAACACCATATATTTT.

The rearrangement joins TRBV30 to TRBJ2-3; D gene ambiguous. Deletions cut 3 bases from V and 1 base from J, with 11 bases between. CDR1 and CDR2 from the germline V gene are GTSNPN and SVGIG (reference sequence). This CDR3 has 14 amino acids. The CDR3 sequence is CAWSPGQGTDTQYF. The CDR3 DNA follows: TGTGCCTGGAGCCCCGGTCAGGGCACAGATACGCAGTATTTT.